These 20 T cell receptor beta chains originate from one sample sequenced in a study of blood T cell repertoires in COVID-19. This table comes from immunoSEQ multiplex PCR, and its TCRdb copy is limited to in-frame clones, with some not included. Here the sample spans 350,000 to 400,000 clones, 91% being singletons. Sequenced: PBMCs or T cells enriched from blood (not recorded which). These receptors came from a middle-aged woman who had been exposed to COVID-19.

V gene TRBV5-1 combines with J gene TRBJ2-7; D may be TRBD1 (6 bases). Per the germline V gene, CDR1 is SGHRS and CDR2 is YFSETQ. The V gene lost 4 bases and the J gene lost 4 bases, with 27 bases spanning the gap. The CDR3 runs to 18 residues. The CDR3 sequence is CASSQRPIQGRRIYEQYF. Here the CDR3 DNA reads TGCGCCAGCAGCCAGCGCCCGATACAGGGTAGGCGGATATACGAGCAGTACTTC.

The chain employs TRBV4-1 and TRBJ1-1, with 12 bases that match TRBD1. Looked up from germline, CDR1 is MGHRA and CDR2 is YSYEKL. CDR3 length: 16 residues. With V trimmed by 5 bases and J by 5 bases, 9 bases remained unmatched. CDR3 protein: CASSLEGQGARTEAFF. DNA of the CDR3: TGCGCCAGCAGCTTAGAGGGACAGGGGGCGAGAACTGAAGCTTTCTTT.

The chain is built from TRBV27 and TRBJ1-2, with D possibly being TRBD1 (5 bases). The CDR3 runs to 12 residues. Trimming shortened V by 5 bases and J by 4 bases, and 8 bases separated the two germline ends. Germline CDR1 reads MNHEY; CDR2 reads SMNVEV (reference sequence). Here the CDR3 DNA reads TGTGCCAGCAGTATGGGGGGCTATGGCTACACCTTC. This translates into CASSMGGYGYTF.

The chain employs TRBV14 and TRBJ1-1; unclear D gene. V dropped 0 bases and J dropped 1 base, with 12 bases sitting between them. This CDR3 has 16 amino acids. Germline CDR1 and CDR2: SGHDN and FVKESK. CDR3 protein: CASSQDHEGRNTEAFF. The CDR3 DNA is TGTGCCAGCAGCCAAGATCATGAGGGCAGGAACACTGAAGCTTTCTTT.

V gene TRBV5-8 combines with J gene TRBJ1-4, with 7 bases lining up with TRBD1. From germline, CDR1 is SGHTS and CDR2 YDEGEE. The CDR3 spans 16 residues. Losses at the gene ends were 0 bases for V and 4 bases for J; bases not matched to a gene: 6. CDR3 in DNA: TGTGCCAGCAGCTTGGACCCGGGACAGCTTAATGAAAAACTGTTTTTT. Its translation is CASSLDPGQLNEKLFF.

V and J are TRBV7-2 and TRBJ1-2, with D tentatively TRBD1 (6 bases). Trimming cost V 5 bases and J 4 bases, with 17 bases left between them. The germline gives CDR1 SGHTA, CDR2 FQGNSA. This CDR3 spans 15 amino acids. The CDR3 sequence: CASSQPGAGAYGYTF. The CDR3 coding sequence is TGTGCCAGCAGCCAACCCGGGGCGGGGGCCTATGGCTACACCTTC.

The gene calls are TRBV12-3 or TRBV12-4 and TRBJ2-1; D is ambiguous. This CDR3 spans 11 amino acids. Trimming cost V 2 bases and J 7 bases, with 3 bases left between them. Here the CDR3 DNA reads TGTGCCAGCAGTTTAATAAATGAGCAGTTCTTC. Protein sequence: CASSLINEQFF.

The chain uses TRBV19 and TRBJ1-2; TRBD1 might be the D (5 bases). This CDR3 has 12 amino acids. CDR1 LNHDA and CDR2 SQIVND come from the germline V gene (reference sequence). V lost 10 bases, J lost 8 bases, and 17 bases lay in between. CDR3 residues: CATQTQGLGYTF. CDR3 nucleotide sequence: TGTGCCACCCAAACCCAGGGTCTGGGCTACACCTTC.

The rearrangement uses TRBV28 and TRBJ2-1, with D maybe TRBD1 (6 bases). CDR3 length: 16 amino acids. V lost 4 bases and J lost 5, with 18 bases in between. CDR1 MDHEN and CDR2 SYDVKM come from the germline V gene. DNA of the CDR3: TGTGCCAGCAGTTCAGTAGGACAGTCTCTACACAATGAGCAGTTCTTC. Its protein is CASSSVGQSLHNEQFF.

CDR3 bases: TGTGCCAGCAGCTCCGACAGGGTTCGGTACGAGCAGTACTTC. Translating it yields CASSSDRVRYEQYF. This chain joins TRBV11-2 and TRBJ2-7, with 7 bases aligning to TRBD1. J was trimmed by 4 bases and V by 4 bases; bases with no gene match: 7. Germline V gives CDR1 SGHAT, CDR2 FQNNGV. CDR3 size: 14 residues.

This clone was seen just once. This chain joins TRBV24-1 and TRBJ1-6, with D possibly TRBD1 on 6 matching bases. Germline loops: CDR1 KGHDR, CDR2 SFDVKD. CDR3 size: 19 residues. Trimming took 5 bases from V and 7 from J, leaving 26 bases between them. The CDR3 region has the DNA TGTGCCACCAGTGCCTTATCAGGACAGTCCTCCATAACAAATTCACCCCTCCACTTT. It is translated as CATSALSGQSSITNSPLHF.

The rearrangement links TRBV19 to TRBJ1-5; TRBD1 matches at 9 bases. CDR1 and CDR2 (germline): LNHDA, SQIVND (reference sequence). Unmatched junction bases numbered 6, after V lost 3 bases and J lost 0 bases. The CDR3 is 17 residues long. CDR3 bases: TGTGCCAGTAGTATGGGGACAGGGTTCGGTAGCAATCAGCCCCAGCATTTT. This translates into CASSMGTGFGSNQPQHF.

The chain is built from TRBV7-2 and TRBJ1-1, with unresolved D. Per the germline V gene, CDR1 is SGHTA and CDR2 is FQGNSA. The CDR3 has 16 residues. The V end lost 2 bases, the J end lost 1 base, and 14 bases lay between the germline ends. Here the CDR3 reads CASSLWRVKGNTEAFF. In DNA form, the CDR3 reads TGTGCCAGCAGCTTATGGAGGGTGAAAGGGAACACTGAAGCTTTCTTT. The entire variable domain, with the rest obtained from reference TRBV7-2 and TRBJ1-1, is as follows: GAGVSQSPSNKVTEKGKDVELRCDPISGHTALYWYRQSLGQGLEFLIYFQGNSAPDKSGLPSDRFSAERTGGSVSTLTIQRTQQEDSAVYLCASSLWRVKGNTEAFFGQGTRLTVV.

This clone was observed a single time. The CDR3 is CASSYGTGASPLHF. The CDR3 bases are TGTGCCAGCAGTTACGGGACAGGGGCTTCACCCCTCCACTTT. This chain links TRBV6-6 with TRBJ1-6; 10 positions agree with TRBD1. Looked up from germline, CDR1 is MNHNY and CDR2 is SVGAGI (reference sequence). The V gene end was trimmed by 2 bases and the J gene end by 9 bases; junction bases not matched to a gene: 1. This CDR3 spans 14 amino acids.

For the CDR3, the DNA is TGCGCCAGCAGTCCCGGACAGGGATATAATTCACCCCTCCACTTT. Translating gives CASSPGQGYNSPLHF. The chain links TRBV23-1 to TRBJ1-6; 8 bases match TRBD1. TRBV23-1 belongs to the ORF category, with a function that is uncertain. The trim removed 4 bases at V and 4 bases at J, leaving 3 bases unmatched. The CDR3 has 15 residues.

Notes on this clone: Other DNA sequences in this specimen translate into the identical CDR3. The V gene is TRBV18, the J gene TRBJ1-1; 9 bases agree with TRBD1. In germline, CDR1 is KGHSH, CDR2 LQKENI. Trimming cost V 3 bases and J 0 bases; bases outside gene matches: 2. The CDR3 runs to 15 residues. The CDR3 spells CASSPGQGMNTEAFF. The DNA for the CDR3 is TGTGCCAGCTCACCTGGACAGGGGATGAACACTGAAGCTTTCTTT.

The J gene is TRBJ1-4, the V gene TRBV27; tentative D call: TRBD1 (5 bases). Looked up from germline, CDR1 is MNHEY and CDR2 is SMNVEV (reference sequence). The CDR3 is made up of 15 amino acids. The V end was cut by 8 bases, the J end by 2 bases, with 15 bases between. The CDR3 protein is CASANFKGTNEKLFF. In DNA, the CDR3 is TGTGCCAGCGCTAATTTTAAGGGGACTAATGAAAAACTGTTTTTT.

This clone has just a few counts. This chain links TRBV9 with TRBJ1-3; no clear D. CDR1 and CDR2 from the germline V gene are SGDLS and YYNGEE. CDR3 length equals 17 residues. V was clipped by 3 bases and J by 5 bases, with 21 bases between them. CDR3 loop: CASSGSPKSKVRNTIYF. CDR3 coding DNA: TGTGCCAGCAGCGGATCACCTAAATCTAAAGTGAGAAACACCATATATTTT.

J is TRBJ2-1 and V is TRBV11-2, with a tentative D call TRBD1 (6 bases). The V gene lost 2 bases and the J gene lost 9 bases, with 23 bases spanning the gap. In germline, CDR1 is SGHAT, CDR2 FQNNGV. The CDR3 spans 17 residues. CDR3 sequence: CASSLRVSAGVYGEQFF. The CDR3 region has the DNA TGTGCCAGCAGCTTAAGGGTTTCGGCAGGGGTGTATGGTGAGCAGTTCTTC.

The CDR3 here is CASSPRQGGYTF. The CDR3 DNA reads TGTGCCAGCTCACCACGACAGGGTGGCTACACCTTC. The chain couples TRBV18 to TRBJ1-2, with 7 bases that match TRBD1. CDR1 and CDR2 (germline): KGHSH, LQKENI. The CDR3 extends over 12 amino acids. After removal of 1 base from V and 7 bases from J, the junction contained 0 bases not matched to a gene.